This T cell receptor beta chain was recovered during a study of blood T cell repertoires in COVID-19 (dated by TCRdb to between 2020 and 2021). Describing the broader study: Samples covering the acute and convalescent phases of COVID-19 were provided by collaborators in the United States, Italy and Spain. The prospective study material was composed of cDNA or gDNA derived from T cells, B-cell-depleted T cells, or PBMCs. The dataset comprised deeply sampled blood TCRbeta repertoires from subjects exposed to, actively infected with, or recovered from COVID-19. The repertoires were made available in a free public database intended to serve as a resource for research on the immune response to SARS-CoV-2. Samples came from the ongoing ImmuneRACE study (first 160 participants) plus 1,254 subjects from 6 global collaborators. A de-identified subject ID, COVID-19 status, age in years and sex were almost always included in the sample metadata. HLA class I and class II types, where available, came from metadata supplied by the sample provider rather than from assay-based typing.

TCRbeta CDR3 regions were amplified from genomic DNA using the immunoSEQ Assay, a bias-controlled multiplex PCR. For the original study's pipeline: Nucleated cell counts per sample were estimated from amplification of reference gene primers within the assay. To quantify the absolute abundance of each unique TCRbeta CDR3 rearrangement, sequence reads were collapsed and filtered. Productive Simpson clonality was computed per sample as the square root of Simpson's diversity index over productive rearrangements. What TCRdb holds here is the immuneACCESS table cut down to in-frame rearrangements. Part of the clones is not present; checked against another copy, under half of the missing clones reflect an unresolved V gene, and the others are unexplained. The DNA gave D and trimming, while V, J and clone size come from that table. For this sample the table gives hundreds of thousands of clones, of which approximately 88% were detected only once. Approximately 1.2% of the sample comes from the top ten.

What the study reported, not specific to this receptor: The amount of clinical and demographic metadata varied by source and participant and was provided uncurated.

The germline V gene (reference sequence) provides CDR1 LNHDA and CDR2 SQIVND. The CDR3 measures 12 amino acids from cysteine to phenylalanine. Of the read, only the CDR3 DNA is kept; its 36 bases are in frame from base 1. V and J are truncated by 8 bases and 2 bases respectively, leaving an intervening sequence of 9 bases. Whole blood was collected in K2EDTA tubes by collaborating institutions according to the institutions' own protocols. For TCRbeta analysis, collaborators shipped samples in one of three forms: frozen whole blood, isolated PBMCs, or DNA extracted from either of those sample types. Remarks on this clone: Its recognized antigen is unknown. Within one base of it there is no much larger clone, and no base qualities were kept.

This receptor was identified in a middle-aged man with acute or convalescent COVID-19. Sequencing was performed on peripheral blood. The chain links TRBV19 with TRBJ1-2, with no confident D gene call. The CDR3 reads CASSGRNYGYTF. The nucleotide sequence reads TGTGCCAGTTCGGGGAGAAACTATGGCTACACCTTC.